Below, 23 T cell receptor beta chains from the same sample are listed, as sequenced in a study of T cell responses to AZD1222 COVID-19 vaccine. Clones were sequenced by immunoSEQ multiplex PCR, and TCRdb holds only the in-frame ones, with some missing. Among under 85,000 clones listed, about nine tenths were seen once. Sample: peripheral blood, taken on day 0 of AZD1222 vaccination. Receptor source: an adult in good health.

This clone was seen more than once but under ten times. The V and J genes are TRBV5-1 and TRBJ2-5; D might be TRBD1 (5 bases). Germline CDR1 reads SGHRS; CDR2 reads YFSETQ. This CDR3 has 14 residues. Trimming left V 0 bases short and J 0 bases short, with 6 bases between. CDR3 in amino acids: CASSLGTNQETQYF. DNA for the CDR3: TGCGCCAGCAGCTTGGGGACAAACCAAGAGACCCAGTACTTC.

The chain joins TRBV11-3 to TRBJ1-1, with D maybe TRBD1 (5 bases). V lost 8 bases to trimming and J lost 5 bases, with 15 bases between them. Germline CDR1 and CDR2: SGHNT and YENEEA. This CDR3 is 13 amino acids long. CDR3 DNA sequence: TGTGCCAGCGCCCGGGGGGGGTCGACTGAAGCTTTCTTT. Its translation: CASARGGSTEAFF.

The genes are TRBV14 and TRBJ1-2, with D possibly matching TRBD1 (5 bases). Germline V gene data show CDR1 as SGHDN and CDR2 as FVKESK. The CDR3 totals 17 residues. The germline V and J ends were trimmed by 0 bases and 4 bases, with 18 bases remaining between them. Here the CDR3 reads CASSQERPGISRYGYTF. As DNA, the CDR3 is TGTGCCAGCAGCCAAGAAAGGCCAGGGATTTCTCGCTATGGCTACACCTTC.

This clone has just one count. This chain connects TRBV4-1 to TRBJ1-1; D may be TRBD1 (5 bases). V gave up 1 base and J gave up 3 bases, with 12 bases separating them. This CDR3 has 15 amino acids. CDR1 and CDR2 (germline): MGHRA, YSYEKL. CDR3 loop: CASSQGWGGDTEAFF. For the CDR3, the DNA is TGCGCCAGCAGCCAAGGGTGGGGAGGGGACACTGAAGCTTTCTTT.

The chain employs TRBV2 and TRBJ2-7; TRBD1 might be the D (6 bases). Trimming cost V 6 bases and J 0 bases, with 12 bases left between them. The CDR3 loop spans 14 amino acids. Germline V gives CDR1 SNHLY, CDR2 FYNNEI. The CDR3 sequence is CASSGTGLSYEQYF. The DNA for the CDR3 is TGTGCCAGCAGCGGAACAGGGCTCTCCTACGAGCAGTACTTC.

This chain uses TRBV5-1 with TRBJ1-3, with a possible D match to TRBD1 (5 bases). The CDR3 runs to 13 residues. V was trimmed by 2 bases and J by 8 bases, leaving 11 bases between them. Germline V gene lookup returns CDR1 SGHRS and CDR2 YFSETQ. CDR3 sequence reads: CASSLTGRDTIYF. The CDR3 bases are TGCGCCAGCAGCTTAACAGGTCGGGACACCATATATTTT.

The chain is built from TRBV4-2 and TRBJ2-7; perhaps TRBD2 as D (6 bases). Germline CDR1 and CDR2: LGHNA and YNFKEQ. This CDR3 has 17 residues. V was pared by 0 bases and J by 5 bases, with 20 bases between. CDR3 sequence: CASSQDPSEHTVDEQYF. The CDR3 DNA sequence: TGTGCCAGCAGCCAAGATCCTAGCGAACACACAGTTGACGAGCAGTACTTC.

The CDR3 DNA is TGCAGTGCTCACAGGAAGACCCAGTACTTC. Its protein is CSAHRKTQYF. The chain joins TRBV20-1 to TRBJ2-5; D is perhaps TRBD1 (5 bases). This CDR3 is built from 10 residues. CDR1 and CDR2 (germline): DFQATT, SNEGSKA (reference sequence). Trimming pared 5 bases from V and 6 bases from J, leaving 7 bases between.

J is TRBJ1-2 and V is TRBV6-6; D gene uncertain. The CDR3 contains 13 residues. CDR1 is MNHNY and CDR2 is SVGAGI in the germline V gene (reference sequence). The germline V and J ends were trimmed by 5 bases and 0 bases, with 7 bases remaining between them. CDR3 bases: TGTGCCAGCAGTCTCGGCCCTAACTATGGCTACACCTTC. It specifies CASSLGPNYGYTF.

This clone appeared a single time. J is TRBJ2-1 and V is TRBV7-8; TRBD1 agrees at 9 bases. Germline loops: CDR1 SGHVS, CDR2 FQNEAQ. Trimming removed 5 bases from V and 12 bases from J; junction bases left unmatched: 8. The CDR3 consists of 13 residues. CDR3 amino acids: CASSQGTGTSQFF. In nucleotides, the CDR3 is TGTGCCAGCAGCCAAGGGACAGGGACTTCGCAGTTCTTC.

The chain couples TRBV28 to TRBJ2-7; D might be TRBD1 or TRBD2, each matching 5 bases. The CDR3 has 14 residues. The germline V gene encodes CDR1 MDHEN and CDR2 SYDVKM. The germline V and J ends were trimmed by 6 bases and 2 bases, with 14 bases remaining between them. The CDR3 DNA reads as TGTGCCAGCAGCCTAACGGGACGCACCTACGAGCAGTACTTC. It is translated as CASSLTGRTYEQYF.

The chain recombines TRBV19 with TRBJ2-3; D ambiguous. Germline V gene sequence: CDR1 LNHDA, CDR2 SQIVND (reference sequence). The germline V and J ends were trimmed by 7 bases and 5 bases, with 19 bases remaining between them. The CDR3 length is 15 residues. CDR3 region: CASTPPLPREDTQYF. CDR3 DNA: TGTGCCAGTACCCCACCCCTTCCCAGAGAAGATACGCAGTATTTT. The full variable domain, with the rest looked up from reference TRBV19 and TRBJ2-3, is DGGITQSPKYLFRKEGQNVTLSCEQNLNHDAMYWYRQDPGQGLRLIYYSQIVNDFQKGDIAEGYSVSREKKESFPLTVTSAQKNPTAFYLCASTPPLPREDTQYFGPGTRLTVL.

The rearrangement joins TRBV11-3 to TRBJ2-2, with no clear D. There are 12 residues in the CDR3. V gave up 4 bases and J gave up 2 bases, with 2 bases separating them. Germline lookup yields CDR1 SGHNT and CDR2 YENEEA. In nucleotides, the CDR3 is TGTGCCAGCAGCTCTAACACCGGGGAGCTGTTTTTT. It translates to CASSSNTGELFF.

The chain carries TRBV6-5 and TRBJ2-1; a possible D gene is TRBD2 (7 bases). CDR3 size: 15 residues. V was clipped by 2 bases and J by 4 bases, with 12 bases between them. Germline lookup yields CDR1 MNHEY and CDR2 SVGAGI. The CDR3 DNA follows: TGTGCCAGCAGTTACGAGGGAGGGGGATACAATGAGCAGTTCTTC. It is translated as CASSYEGGGYNEQFF.

The CDR3 protein is CASSYGMGAGTGELFF. For the CDR3, the DNA is TGTGCCAGCAGTTATGGAATGGGGGCGGGCACCGGGGAGCTGTTTTTT. The chain is built from TRBV6-5 and TRBJ2-2, with a tentative D call TRBD1 (6 bases). Trimming pared 3 bases from V and 4 bases from J, leaving 15 bases between. CDR1 MNHEY and CDR2 SVGAGI come from the germline V gene. The CDR3 runs 16 residues.

The CDR3 bases are TGCGCCAGCAGCTTGGATCCGGGAAAAGAGACCCAGTACTTC. It is translated as CASSLDPGKETQYF. The chain links TRBV5-1 to TRBJ2-5, with a tentative D call TRBD2 (5 bases). Germline CDR1 and CDR2: SGHRS and YFSETQ. Trimming took off 0 bases at V and 3 bases at J, with 9 bases between the two ends. The CDR3 runs to 14 residues.

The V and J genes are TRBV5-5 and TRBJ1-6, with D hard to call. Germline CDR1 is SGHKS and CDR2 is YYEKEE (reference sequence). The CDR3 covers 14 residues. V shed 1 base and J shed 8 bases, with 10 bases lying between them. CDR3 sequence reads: CASSLTGSDSPLHF. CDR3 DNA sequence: TGTGCCAGCAGCTTGACGGGTTCGGATTCACCCCTCCACTTT.

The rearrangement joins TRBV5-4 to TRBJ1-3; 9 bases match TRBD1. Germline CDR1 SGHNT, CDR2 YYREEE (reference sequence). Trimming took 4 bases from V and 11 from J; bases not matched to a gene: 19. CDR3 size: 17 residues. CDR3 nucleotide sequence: TGTGCCAGCAGCCGTTCAAACAGGGGGCCAGGCCCGTACCCCATATATTTT. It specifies CASSRSNRGPGPYPIYF.

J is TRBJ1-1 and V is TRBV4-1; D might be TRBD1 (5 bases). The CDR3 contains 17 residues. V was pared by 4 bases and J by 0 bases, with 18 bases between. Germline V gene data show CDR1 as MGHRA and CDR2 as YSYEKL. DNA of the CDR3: TGCGCCAGCAGCCCCCTTCACCGGACAACTATGAACACTGAAGCTTTCTTT. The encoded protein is CASSPLHRTTMNTEAFF.

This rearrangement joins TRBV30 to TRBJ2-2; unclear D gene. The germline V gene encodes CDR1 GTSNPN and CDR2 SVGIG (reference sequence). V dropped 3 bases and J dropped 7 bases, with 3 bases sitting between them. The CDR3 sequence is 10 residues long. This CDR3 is CAWSYGELFF. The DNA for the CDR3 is TGTGCCTGGAGCTACGGGGAGCTGTTTTTT.

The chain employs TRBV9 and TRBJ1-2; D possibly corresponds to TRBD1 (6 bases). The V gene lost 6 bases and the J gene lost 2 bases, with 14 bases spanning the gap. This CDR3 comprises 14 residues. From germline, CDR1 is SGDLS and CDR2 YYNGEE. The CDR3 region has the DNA TGTGCCAGCACCCAGGGGCGAGGGAACTATGGCTACACCTTC. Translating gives CASTQGRGNYGYTF.

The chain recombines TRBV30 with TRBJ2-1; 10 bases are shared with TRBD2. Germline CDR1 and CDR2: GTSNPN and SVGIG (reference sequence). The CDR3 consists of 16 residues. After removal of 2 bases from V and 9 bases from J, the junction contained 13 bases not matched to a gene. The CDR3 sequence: CAWSHLWTSGTGEQFF. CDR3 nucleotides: TGTGCCTGGAGTCACTTATGGACTAGCGGCACAGGTGAGCAGTTCTTC.

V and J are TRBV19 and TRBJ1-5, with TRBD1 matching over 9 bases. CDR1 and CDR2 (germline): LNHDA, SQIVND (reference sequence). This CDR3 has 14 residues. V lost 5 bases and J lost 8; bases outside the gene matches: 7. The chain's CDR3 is CASSAYRGPEPQHF. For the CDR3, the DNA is TGTGCCAGTAGTGCCTACAGGGGGCCGGAGCCCCAGCATTTT.